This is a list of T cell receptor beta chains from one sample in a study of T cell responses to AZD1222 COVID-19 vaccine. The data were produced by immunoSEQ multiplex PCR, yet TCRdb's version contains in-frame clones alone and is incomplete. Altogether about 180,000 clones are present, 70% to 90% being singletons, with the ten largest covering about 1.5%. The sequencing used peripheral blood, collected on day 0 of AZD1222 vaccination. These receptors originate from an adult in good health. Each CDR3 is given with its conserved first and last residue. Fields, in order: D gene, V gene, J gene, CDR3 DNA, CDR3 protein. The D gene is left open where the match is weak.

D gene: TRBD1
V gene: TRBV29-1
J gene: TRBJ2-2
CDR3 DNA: TGCAGCGTCCTACCGGGACAGGTCCCCACCGGGGAGCTGTTTTTT
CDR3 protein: CSVLPGQVPTGELFF

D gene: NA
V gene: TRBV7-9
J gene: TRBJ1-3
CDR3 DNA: TGTGCCAGCAGCTTAACCTCCAGGGTAGCGGGAAACACCATATATTTT
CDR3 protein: CASSLTSRVAGNTIYF

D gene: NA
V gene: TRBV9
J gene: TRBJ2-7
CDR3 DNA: TGTGCCAGCAGCGTTTCTCACCTCGGATCCTTCTACGAGCAGTACTTC
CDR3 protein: CASSVSHLGSFYEQYF

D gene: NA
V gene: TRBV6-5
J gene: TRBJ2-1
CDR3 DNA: TGTGCCAGCAGTCTCAAACGTGGGAACAATGAGCAGTTCTTC
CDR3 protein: CASSLKRGNNEQFF

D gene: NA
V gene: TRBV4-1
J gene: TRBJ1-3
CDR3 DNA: TGCGCCAGCAGCCAAGAACAGGATACAAGAAACACCATATATTTT
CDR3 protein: CASSQEQDTRNTIYF

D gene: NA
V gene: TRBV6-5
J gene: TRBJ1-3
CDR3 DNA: TGTGCCAGCAGTTCCGCTGGAGGAAACACCATATATTTT
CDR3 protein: CASSSAGGNTIYF

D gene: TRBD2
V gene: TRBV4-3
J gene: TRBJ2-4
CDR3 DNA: TGCGCCAGCAGCCAAGATCCCTTAGCGGGGACTCAGTACTTC
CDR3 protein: CASSQDPLAGTQYF

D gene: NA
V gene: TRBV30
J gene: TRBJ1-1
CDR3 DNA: TGTGCCTGTACAGGGCTGCCGAACACTGAAGCTTTCTTT
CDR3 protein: CACTGLPNTEAFF

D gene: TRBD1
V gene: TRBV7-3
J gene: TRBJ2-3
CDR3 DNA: TGTGCCAGCAGCCGCCGCGGACAGGGCACAGATACGCAGTATTTT
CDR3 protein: CASSRRGQGTDTQYF

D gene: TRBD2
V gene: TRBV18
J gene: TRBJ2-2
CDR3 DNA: TGTGCCAGCTCACCACGGGGAGGGACGAACACCGGGGAGCTGTTTTTT
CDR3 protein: CASSPRGGTNTGELFF

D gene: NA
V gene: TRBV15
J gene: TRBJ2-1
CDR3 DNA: TGTGCCACCAGCAGAGAGGCACTATCCTACAATGAGCAGTTCTTC
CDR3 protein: CATSREALSYNEQFF

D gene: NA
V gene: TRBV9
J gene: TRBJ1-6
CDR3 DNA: TGTGCCAGCAGCGACGGGGGCACGGATTCACCCCTCCACTTT
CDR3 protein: CASSDGGTDSPLHF

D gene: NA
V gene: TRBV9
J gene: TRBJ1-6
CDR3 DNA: TGTGCCAGCAGCGTAGCGGGTAATTCACCCCTCCACTTT
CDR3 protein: CASSVAGNSPLHF